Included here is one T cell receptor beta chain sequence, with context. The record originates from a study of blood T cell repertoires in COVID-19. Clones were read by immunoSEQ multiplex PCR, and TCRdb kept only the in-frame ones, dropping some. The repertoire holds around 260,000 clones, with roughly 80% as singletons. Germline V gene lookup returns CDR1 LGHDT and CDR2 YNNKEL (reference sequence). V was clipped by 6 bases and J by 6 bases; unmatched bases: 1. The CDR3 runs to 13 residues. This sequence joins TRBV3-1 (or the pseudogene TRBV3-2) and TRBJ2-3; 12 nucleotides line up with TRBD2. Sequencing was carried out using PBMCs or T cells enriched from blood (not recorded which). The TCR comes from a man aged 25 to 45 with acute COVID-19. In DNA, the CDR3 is TGTGCCAGCAGGGGGACTAGCGGGGATACGCAGTATTTT. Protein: CASRGTSGDTQYF.